The 29 T cell receptor beta chains below were found in one sample sequenced in a study of blood T cell repertoires in COVID-19 (dated by TCRdb to 2018 to 2020). The method behind the library was the immunoSEQ multiplex PCR assay. TCRdb carries this immuneACCESS record with in-frame sequences only. Its versions omit some clonotypes, under half of them owing to an unresolved V gene in the studies checked, with the rest unexplained. The sample profile shows approximately 250,000 clones; around four fifths of them were found once. The ten largest clones represent more than 6% of the sample. Sequenced: peripheral blood. The receptors shown here come from a woman between 55 and 75 years old with active or convalescent COVID-19.

This chain joins TRBV4-1 and TRBJ2-2, with a weak D call TRBD2 (6 bases). V was shortened by 3 bases and J by 9 bases, with 29 bases between the two germline ends. Germline V CDR1 and CDR2: MGHRA, YSYEKL. This CDR3 is built from 19 residues. DNA for the CDR3: TGCGCCAGCAGCCACGCTAGCCTCTCCACTACCGGCGGGATTCGGGAGCTGTTTTTT. This encodes CASSHASLSTTGGIRELFF.

This clone was seen just once. The V gene is TRBV19, the J gene TRBJ2-7; 7 nucleotides line up with TRBD2. The germline V gene encodes CDR1 LNHDA and CDR2 SQIVND (reference sequence). There are 13 residues in the CDR3. Trimming removed 6 bases from V and 0 bases from J; junction bases left unmatched: 2. The CDR3 DNA follows: TGTGCCAGTAGCCCGGGGGGCTCCTACGAGCAGTACTTC. Translated: CASSPGGSYEQYF.

This chain uses TRBV4-1 with TRBJ2-1, with 7 nucleotides matching TRBD2. V was pared by 0 bases and J by 8 bases, with 4 bases of the junction left unmatched. The CDR3 length is 14 residues. The germline gives CDR1 MGHRA, CDR2 YSYEKL. The CDR3 bases are TGCGCCAGCAGCCAAGATGCAGGGAGGGATGAGCAGTTCTTC. It encodes CASSQDAGRDEQFF.

The DNA for the CDR3 is TGTGCCACCAGCAGAGAATGGGGGCAGGGGGTAGACACTGAAGCTTTCTTT. This encodes CATSREWGQGVDTEAFF. The V and J genes are TRBV15 and TRBJ1-1, with TRBD1 matching 7 bases. Germline V gene sequence: CDR1 LNHNV, CDR2 YYDKDF (reference sequence). CDR3 length equals 17 residues. With 0 bases clipped from V and 3 bases from J, the junction kept 10 bases outside the gene matches.

CDR3 in DNA: TGTGCCAGCAGTGTGGCCCCCGGGACAGGGGCCATTAACTATGGCTACACCTTC. Its translation is CASSVAPGTGAINYGYTF. This chain links TRBV6-1 with TRBJ1-2; 10 bases agree with TRBD1. The germline gives CDR1 MNHNS, CDR2 SASEGT. The CDR3 covers 18 residues. Germline trimming cut 4 bases from V and 1 base from J; bases unmatched to any gene: 12.

This chain joins TRBV7-9 and TRBJ2-3; TRBD2 is a possible D gene (7 bases). From germline, CDR1 is SEHNR and CDR2 FQNEAQ (reference sequence). The V gene lost 8 bases and the J gene lost 2 bases, with 17 bases spanning the gap. The CDR3 extends over 15 amino acids. The CDR3 nucleotides read TGTGCCAGCGCGGCGGGGGCAGGGTTCACAGATACGCAGTATTTT. Protein: CASAAGAGFTDTQYF.

This rearrangement joins TRBV10-3 to TRBJ2-3; TRBD2 matches at 7 bases. Trimming at V came to 2 bases and at J to 10 bases, leaving 6 bases not matched to a gene. The CDR3 is made up of 13 amino acids. Germline assignment: CDR1 ENHRY and CDR2 SYGVKD. The CDR3 is CAISEGDYRPQYF. CDR3 in DNA: TGTGCCATCAGTGAGGGGGACTACCGACCGCAGTATTTT.

The chain recombines TRBV27 with TRBJ1-6; no firm D call. Germline CDR1 is MNHEY and CDR2 is SMNVEV (reference sequence). Between the trimmed V and J ends, which lost 0 bases and 7 bases, there was a span of 10 bases. The CDR3 runs 15 residues. CDR3 sequence (DNA): TGTGCCAGCAGTTTATCGTTGAGCCTGAATTCACCCCTCCACTTT. It encodes CASSLSLSLNSPLHF.

This clone has more than one count but fewer than ten. The gene calls are TRBV9 and TRBJ1-4, with 8 bases that match TRBD1. V trimming: 2 bases; J trimming: 5 bases; junction bases outside the gene matches: 5. Germline assignment: CDR1 SGDLS and CDR2 YYNGEE. This CDR3 is 15 amino acids long. The CDR3, as DNA: TGTGCCAGCAGCGTTGACAGGGGAGGGAATGAAAAACTGTTTTTT. Translation gives CASSVDRGGNEKLFF.

The chain recombines TRBV12-3 or TRBV12-4 with TRBJ1-1, with 7 nucleotides matching TRBD1. The CDR3 contains 13 residues. V lost 6 bases, J lost 4 bases, and 5 bases stayed unmatched. The CDR3 DNA is TGTGCCAGCAGCCCGACAGGGTTCACTGAAGCTTTCTTT. It codes for CASSPTGFTEAFF.

Concerning this clone: This sample includes further DNA sequences coding for the same CDR3. The V gene is TRBV18, the J gene TRBJ2-7; TRBD2 agrees at 13 bases. Germline trimming cut 3 bases from V and 3 bases from J; bases unmatched to any gene: 2. The CDR3 is 15 amino acids. The V gene's germline CDR1 is KGHSH and CDR2 LQKENI. The CDR3 is CASSPGLAGVYEQYF. Here the CDR3 DNA reads TGTGCCAGCTCACCTGGACTAGCGGGAGTCTACGAGCAGTACTTC.

This chain uses TRBV28 with TRBJ1-5; no reliable D call. Deletions cut 3 bases from V and 3 bases from J, with 9 bases between. There are 14 residues in the CDR3. CDR1 is MDHEN and CDR2 is SYDVKM in the germline V gene. The CDR3 loop reads CASSFGQDNQPQHF. The CDR3 coding sequence is TGTGCCAGCAGTTTTGGGCAGGACAATCAGCCCCAGCATTTT.

The V and J genes are TRBV5-3 and TRBJ2-7; tentative D call: TRBD2 (6 bases). TRBV5-3 is an open reading frame, and its role is uncertain. This CDR3 region has 17 residues. Trimming pared 4 bases from V and 1 base from J, leaving 21 bases between. DNA of the CDR3: TGTGCCAGAAGCCTCACTGGCGGGCAGGAGGGGTCCTACGAGCAGTACGTC. This gives the protein CARSLTGGQEGSYEQYV.

The chain couples TRBV2 to TRBJ2-5, with 8 bases identical to TRBD2. The CDR3 sequence is 14 residues long. CDR1 is SNHLY and CDR2 is FYNNEI in the germline V gene. The trim removed 10 bases at V and 2 bases at J, leaving 9 bases unmatched. As DNA, the CDR3 is TGTGCCACCCAGAGGGCTAGCGGGCAAGAGACCCAGTACTTC. The encoded protein is CATQRASGQETQYF. Variable domain in full (rest from reference TRBV2 and TRBJ2-5): EPEVTQTPSHQVTQMGQEVILRCVPISNHLYFYWYRQILGQKVEFLVSFYNNEISEKSEIFDDQFSVERPDGSNFTLKIRSTKLEDSAMYFCATQRASGQETQYFGPGTRLLVL.

The genes are TRBV21-1 and TRBJ2-4; the table calls TRBD1, which could not be checked here. TRBV21-1 is reported as a pseudogene. The CDR3 consists of 15 residues. The CDR3 DNA reads as TGTGCCAGCAGCTCCAGGGCAGGGATTAGGAACATTCAGTACTTC. Its translation is CASSSRAGIRNIQYF.

The V call is TRBV4-2, the J call TRBJ2-1, with unresolved D. V lost 3 bases, J lost 8 bases, and 11 bases lay in between. The CDR3 contains 13 residues. Germline assignment: CDR1 LGHNA and CDR2 YNFKEQ. Written as DNA, the CDR3 is TGTGCCAGCAGCCACCTATCTTCCGATGAGCAGTTCTTC. The encoded protein is CASSHLSSDEQFF.

The chain combines TRBV5-1 with TRBJ1-5, with TRBD1 identical over 9 bases. Trimming removed 2 bases from V and 3 bases from J; junction bases left unmatched: 12. Germline V gives CDR1 SGHRS, CDR2 YFSETQ. This CDR3 is built from 18 residues. In DNA form, the CDR3 reads TGCGCCAGCAGCTTATATCCGGACAGGGGCTATAACAATCAGCCCCAGCATTTT. It is translated as CASSLYPDRGYNNQPQHF.

The chain recombines TRBV4-1 with TRBJ1-3, with TRBD1 matching 11 bases. The CDR3 consists of 18 residues. The germline gives CDR1 MGHRA, CDR2 YSYEKL. V was pared by 4 bases and J by 1 base, with 9 bases of the junction left unmatched. CDR3 in DNA: TGCGCCAGCAGCCTACGGACAGGGGGCACGGCATCTGGAAACACCATATATTTT. It translates to CASSLRTGGTASGNTIYF.

There are a few counts of this clone. This chain joins TRBV5-1 and TRBJ2-1, with TRBD1 as a possible D gene (6 bases). Trimming removed 3 bases at V and 5 bases at J, with 9 bases between. This CDR3 region has 13 residues. CDR1 and CDR2 (germline): SGHRS, YFSETQ. The CDR3 loop is CASSSTGNNEQFF. CDR3 bases: TGCGCCAGCAGCTCTACAGGGAACAATGAGCAGTTCTTC.

A single count supports this clone. The chain uses TRBV19 and TRBJ1-5; TRBD1 aligns across 7 bases. CDR1 and CDR2 (germline): LNHDA, SQIVND (reference sequence). V gave up 8 bases and J gave up 3 bases; unmatched junction bases: 19. The CDR3 runs to 18 residues. The CDR3 is CASSSTKSGTDFNQPQHF. The DNA for the CDR3 is TGTGCCAGTTCATCAACCAAATCCGGGACAGATTTCAATCAGCCCCAGCATTTT.

This clone came up once. This sequence joins TRBV7-9 and TRBJ2-1, with 7 positions matching TRBD2. The CDR3 sequence is 15 residues long. V shed 4 bases, J shed 6 bases, and the junction held 9 bases outside the gene matches. CDR1 is SEHNR, CDR2 FQNEAQ, per germline (reference sequence). This CDR3 reads CASSSWTSAGNEQFF. As DNA, the CDR3 is TGTGCCAGCAGCTCATGGACTAGTGCTGGCAATGAGCAGTTCTTC.

The genes are TRBV6-5 and TRBJ2-7; TRBD1 aligns across 8 bases. The V gene end was trimmed by 0 bases and the J gene end by 7 bases; junction bases not matched to a gene: 11. The CDR3 contains 16 residues. The V gene's germline CDR1 is MNHEY and CDR2 SVGAGI. CDR3: CASSYSARDRNGEQYV. DNA of the CDR3: TGTGCCAGCAGTTACTCCGCTAGGGACAGGAATGGAGAGCAGTACGTC.

The chain is built from TRBV3-1 (or the pseudogene TRBV3-2) and TRBJ2-3, with D maybe TRBD1 (9 bases). CDR3 size: 18 residues. CDR1 is LGHDT and CDR2 is YNNKEL in the germline V gene (reference sequence). V lost 0 bases to trimming and J lost 5 bases, with 21 bases between them. DNA for the CDR3: TGTGCCAGCAGCCAAGACCCGGGGGGGGACAGGGTTGGAGATACGCAGTATTTT. This gives the protein CASSQDPGGDRVGDTQYF.

The rearrangement uses TRBV3-1 (or the pseudogene TRBV3-2) and TRBJ1-1; TRBD1 matches 9 bases. Germline CDR1 LGHDT, CDR2 YNNKEL (reference sequence). This CDR3 has 13 amino acids. After removal of 7 bases from V and 8 bases from J, the junction contained 8 bases not matched to a gene. The CDR3 region has the DNA TGTGCCAGCAATGCCGGGACAGGGCAAGAAGCTTTCTTT. Protein product: CASNAGTGQEAFF.

The V and J genes are TRBV2 and TRBJ2-3; 7 nucleotides agree with TRBD2. Germline V gene data show CDR1 as SNHLY and CDR2 as FYNNEI. There are 16 residues in the CDR3. With 3 bases clipped from V and 1 base from J, the junction kept 7 bases outside the gene matches. CDR3 DNA: TGTGCCAGCAGTGATCGGGGGAGGGAACGCACAGATACGCAGTATTTT. Its protein product is CASSDRGRERTDTQYF.

The V gene is TRBV6-6, the J gene TRBJ2-3, with no clear D. The length of the CDR3 is 14 residues. The V gene lost 5 bases and the J gene lost 2 bases, with 11 bases spanning the gap. Germline CDR1 reads MNHNY; CDR2 reads SVGAGI (reference sequence). CDR3 nucleotide sequence: TGTGCCAGCAGTGATACTGGTAACACAGATACGCAGTATTTT. The encoded protein is CASSDTGNTDTQYF.

This clone was counted between two and nine times. The DNA for the CDR3 is TGTGCCAGCAGTGAACGTTTCGACCGGGGGGAAGGTGAGAGCAATCAGCCCCAGCATTTT. This gives the protein CASSERFDRGEGESNQPQHF. The chain employs TRBV6-1 and TRBJ1-5, with a weak D call TRBD1 (5 bases). CDR1 is MNHNS, CDR2 SASEGT, per germline. The CDR3 sequence is 20 residues long. Between the trimmed V and J ends, which lost 2 bases and 1 base, there was a span of 24 bases.

The chain's CDR3 is CASSLGGQGMNEKLFF. CDR3 bases: TGTGCCAGCAGCTTGGGGGGACAGGGTATGAACGAAAAACTGTTTTTT. This sequence joins TRBV5-5 and TRBJ1-4; 9 bases agree with TRBD1. V shed 0 bases, J shed 8 bases, and the junction held 8 bases outside the gene matches. In germline, CDR1 is SGHKS, CDR2 YYEKEE (reference sequence). The CDR3 covers 16 residues.

The J gene is TRBJ1-1, the V gene TRBV5-1; tentatively, D is TRBD1 (6 bases). The CDR3 spans 16 residues. Trimming removed 4 bases from V and 4 bases from J, with 20 bases in between. The germline V gene encodes CDR1 SGHRS and CDR2 YFSETQ. DNA for the CDR3: TGCGCCAGCAGCCCTTTAGGCCAGGGAGGGGGCACTGAAGCTTTCTTT. It codes for CASSPLGQGGGTEAFF.